One T cell receptor (beta chain) is described in this entry. Assay: immunoSEQ multiplex PCR; the TCRdb copy retains only in-frame clones and omits some. The table includes approximately 82,000 clones, just over 90% detected once. This sample stems from a study of T cell changes during pregnancy in multiple sclerosis. V gave up 2 bases and J gave up 2 bases, with 9 bases separating them. Germline values: CDR1 SGHDT, CDR2 YYEEEE. The CDR3 runs to 14 residues. Sequenced here: CD4+ T cells from peripheral blood mononuclear cells, sampled in the second trimester of pregnancy. This chain joins TRBV5-6 and TRBJ2-3; unclear D gene. The clonotype was recovered from a female donor with multiple sclerosis, enrolled in a pregnancy study. CDR3 protein: CASSFAATTDTQYF. In nucleotides, the CDR3 is TGTGCCAGCAGCTTCGCAGCGACCACAGATACGCAGTATTTT.